Described below is a single T cell receptor beta chain sequence and its context. Its antigen is currently unknown. Trimming pared 4 bases from V and 1 base from J, leaving 17 bases between. Germline V lookup: CDR1 SGHRS, CDR2 YFSETQ. The CDR3 extends over 16 amino acids. This specimen belongs to a study of radiotherapy plus CTLA-4 blockade in lung cancer. Study-level background: Overall, roughly 17% of patients showed an objective response, while 31% attained disease control.

TCRdb's table, derived via immunoSEQ multiplex PCR, lists solely in-frame clones and lacks some. The data hold about 120,000 clones, with approximately 90% observed a single time. CTLA-4 blockade using ipilimumab, together with focal radiation, was received by patients with chemo-refractory metastatic non-small-cell lung cancer. The study, taken as a whole, reports: Early clone dynamics of blood T cells, plus interferon-beta, reportedly predicted response best. TCR clones from tumors expanded in blood after radiotherapy plus ipilimumab.

V gene TRBV5-1 combines with J gene TRBJ1-1; D gene ambiguous. The specimen comprised peripheral blood, sampled from a patient treated with radiotherapy plus ipilimumab. The receptor's source is a human donor with non-small cell lung cancer that progressed on radiotherapy plus ipilimumab. The CDR3 DNA is TGCGCCAGCAGCCCCGACTACGGGGTTGGGAACACTGAAGCTTTCTTT. The encoded protein is CASSPDYGVGNTEAFF.